This TCR beta chain was identified during a study of T cells expressing NK-cell markers (dated by TCRdb to the early 2020s). Turning to the overall study: Fewer than ten donors provided sorted CD3+CD56+NKG2C+, CD3+CD56+NKG2C- and CD3+CD56-NKG2C+ T-cell subsets, whose TCR beta-chain repertoires were profiled. Libraries were sequenced as 2 x 150 bp reads on Illumina HiSeq 2000/2500, MiSeq or NextSeq. Of the eight sequenced donors, seven were found to be HCMV-seropositive and one was found to be HCMV-seronegative. Randomly selected healthy volunteers, three men and five women, were used as the eight sequenced donors.

Turning to this clonotype: Its recognized antigen is unknown.

Broader findings and caveats from the paper: It remained unclear whether the expanded NKG2C-expressing T cell clones were specific for HCMV antigens. For six donors, the dominant CD3+CD56+NKG2C+ clonotypes were among the top 10 CD8+ clonotypes and accounted for about 1.0-7.0% of CD8+ T cells. Those dominant clonotypes were again the most abundant among CD3+CD56-NKG2C+ cells in a handful of donors, at roughly 25-60.1%.

HCMV serostatus was determined by detecting HCMV-specific IgG in serum with a commercial ELISA kit. Peripheral blood mononuclear cells were isolated from blood by Ficoll density gradient centrifugation. These reads were obtained on an Illumina HiSeq 2000. TCR beta cDNA libraries were made by 5'RACE template switching that added a universal primer site and unique molecular identifiers. Synthesis of cDNA was primed from the TCR beta constant segment and was followed by two consecutive PCR amplification steps. The authors processed their data as follows. MIGEC handled demultiplexing of the reads and grouping by UMI, while MiTCR was used to assemble and quantify clonotypes. To exclude erroneous sequences, any TCR cDNA sequence not supported by at least two reads was discarded. Downstream repertoire analysis used the tcR package, and clonotypes were matched across fractions by CDR3 nucleotide sequence plus V segment. Antigen specificity was annotated against VDJdb with VDJmatch, allowing one amino acid substitution in CDR3. TCRdb reprocessed the reads; each CDR3 protein sequence makes one entry, and DNA is unavailable. These V and J calls are TCRdb output, not the study's own analysis. This specimen's table enumerates 300,000 to 500,000 distinct CDR3 sequences. The ten largest make up approximately 12% of the sample.

The CDR3 starts with the cysteine, ends with the phenylalanine, and has 15 residues. Only the protein is on record. The germline V gene sets CDR1 to MDHEN and CDR2 to SYDVKM. The sample comprised blood T cells: a sorted CD56 or NKG2C T cell subset, CD4+ or CD8+ T cells, or bulk PBMC T cells (not recorded which). The TCR sequence derives from a woman between 50 and 59 years old in good health. Donor details come from another sample of the same person, matched by shared clones. The chain uses TRBV28 and TRBJ2-1; the D gene TCRdb calls, TRBD1, cannot be checked with no DNA. The encoded CDR3 is CASSLWPGGVDEQFF. The entire variable domain, with the stretches around the CDR3 drawn from the reference TRBV28 and TRBJ2-1 proteins, is DVKVTQSSRYLVKRTGEKVFLECVQDMDHENMFWYRQDPGLGLRLIYFSYDVKMKEKGDIPEGYSVSREKKERFSLILESASTNQTSMYLCASSLWPGGVDEQFFGPGTRLTVL.